The subject of this entry is one TCR beta chain. This clonotype was recorded a few times. Its antigen is still unknown. A much larger clone differs by one base, so this may be a read error. This entry is derived from a study of regulatory T cells in long-lasting Graves disease listed by TCRdb under 2021. The study in broad terms: In the newly diagnosed Graves' disease group, patients had been taking antithyroid drugs for less than 3 months. Peripheral blood TCR sequencing and RNA sequencing compared persistent Graves' disease patients with newly diagnosed Graves' disease patients. The study was registered as a clinical trial and conducted in China. A total of around 35 samples underwent TCR sequencing: some 13 from persistent and around 20 from newly diagnosed Graves' disease patients. What the authors observed across the whole study: Sequencing and analysis were limited to the TCR beta chain. Persistent Graves' disease patients showed lower TCR Shannon entropy and fewer highly expanded clones than newly diagnosed patients, suggesting clonal expansion. More public clonotypes were shared among persistent patients (2,741) than among newly diagnosed patients (more than 950). The authors acknowledged the small sample size as a limitation that may reduce accuracy. Persistent disease showed preferential use of TRBV28, TRBJ1-2 and TRBJ2-5, whereas newly diagnosed disease favored TRBV20-1 and TRBJ2-1. Only peripheral blood was studied, because thyroid tissue, the primary lesion, was inaccessible.

The protocol used for the library was multiplex PCR. The reads were generated on an Illumina HiSeq 4000. iRepertoire HTBI primers and Arm-PCR amplification of CDR3 regions were used to construct TCR beta libraries. Before sequencing, the PCR products underwent gel purification. In the original analysis: Across samples, about 63 TRBV and 15 or so TRBJ segments were identified and used for gene usage analysis of CDR3 amino acid clonotypes. COPE and FqMerger were used to merge filtered high-quality paired reads into contigs. BLAST was used to align contigs to IMGT TRBV, TRBD and TRBJ reference genes, and CDR3 was defined according to IMGT. Any clonotype with a frequency above 0.1% was classified as a highly expanded clone. Shannon entropy was used to measure repertoire diversity, and the Gini coefficient was used to measure V-J evenness. A clonotype found in more than one individual was treated as public. Through fastp at Q25 and MiXCR, TCRdb rebuilt clones from the public reads, retaining in-frame beta chains. Rows with one shared CDR3 protein collapse into an entry with the most common genes and DNA. The V and J calls, along with clone size, are taken from TCRdb and not from the paper's own processing. In all, the sample holds roughly 360,000 distinct CDR3 sequences, and over 9.5% of those were seen once. Of the sample, approximately 17% falls within the top ten clones.

The germline V gene (reference sequence) gives CDR1 as PRHDT and CDR2 as FYEKMQ. Counted from cysteine to phenylalanine, this CDR3 has 12 amino acids. Only the CDR3 DNA is retained, 36 bases long and in frame from the first base. According to the study, the label for this sample's time point signals: newly diagnosed GD, antithyroid drugs for less than 3 months. For both TCR sequencing and RNA sequencing, RNA was extracted from PBMCs using TRIzol. Graves' disease was diagnosed according to American Thyroid Association guidelines. Recruitment of patients was carried out at an endocrinology department in Xi'an, China. Each patient gave 9 to 10 milliliters of peripheral blood, collected in an EDTA anticoagulant tube. Ficoll Paque Plus density gradient separation was used to isolate PBMCs, and no further T cell sorting was performed. An Agilent 2100 Bioanalyzer and agarose gel were used to check RNA quality, while a NanoDrop 2000 measured RNA concentration.

These data were also filed under a second study, of T cells in Graves' hyperthyroidism and ophthalmopathy. Looking at the second paper: A patient counted as having stable Graves' hyperthyroidism if no progression to ophthalmopathy occurred over 18 months of follow-up. Hyperthyroidism patients were aged 18 to 65 years and newly diagnosed, with disease duration of less than 2 months. The study excluded patients with uncontrolled infections, other autoimmune diseases, pregnancy or lactation. Diagnoses were based on clinical symptoms, serum thyroxine and TRAb, thyroid ultrasound and orbital computed tomography. The TCR CDR3 was subjected to a first round of RT-PCR using the HTBI primer set and the Qiagen OneStep RT-PCR kit. Most expanded thyroid clonotypes (frequency above 0.001) were also found in blood, which suggests that blood repertoires may mirror thyroid immune responses. In cross-validation, a model built on a 13 V-J signature told ophthalmopathy apart from stable hyperthyroidism with 87.88% sensitivity and approximately 84% specificity, and in testing the same model reached 80%/75%. During validation, the model predicted progression to ophthalmopathy a median of around six months ahead of onset, with almost 71% sensitivity and 72% to 80% specificity. TCR V-J signatures able to tell the groups apart were searched for in a discovery cohort of 100 patients, of whom more than 40 had Graves' ophthalmopathy and around 56 had stable Graves' hyperthyroidism. Whether ophthalmopathy could be predicted prospectively was tested in an independent validation cohort made up of roughly 20 hyperthyroidism patients plus 17 patients who later progressed to ophthalmopathy. The roughly 94 discovery patients were randomly divided into training and test sets at a 7:3 ratio. In addition, the study compared T-cell repertoires in thyroid tissue and in blood from over 5 Graves' hyperthyroidism patients. After sampling, hyperthyroidism patients received methimazole starting at 30 mg daily, and ophthalmopathy patients received high-dose intravenous methylprednisolone. A second multiplex PCR round built the libraries, followed by size selection and purification. The libraries were sequenced on an Illumina HiSeq2000 using paired-end 100 bp reads. SOAPnuke was used to process the raw data, removing reads that contained adapters or uncalled bases, had a mean Phred below 15, or lacked an exact match to the constant primer or identifier. COPE v1.2.5 was used to merge the high-quality paired reads, and each unique nucleotide sequence was defined as a clonotype. Clonotypes were aligned to IMGT TRBV, TRBD and TRBJ reference segments using MiTCR v1.1. The analysis included only V-J combinations with a frequency above 0.0001, which together covered 99.2% of the repertoires. The TCS score was defined as F50 (clonal expansion) divided by E x V (chaos), with BLOSUM62-based TCRdist calculated between CDR3 peptides within each V-J. Welch's t-statistics and random forest reduced roughly 540 V-J features to 13, which were used in a naive Bayes classifier (R e1071). No statistical method was used to fix the sample size in advance, and group allocation was not hidden from the investigators. The paper describes TCR Vbeta CDR3 sequencing of roughly 130 peripheral blood samples, made up of some 42 ophthalmopathy patients, around 78 hyperthyroidism patients and 17 progressor patients.

The receptor was isolated from a woman aged 18-29 years with Graves disease. Donor details come from another sample of the same person, matched by shared clones. This specimen was peripheral blood mononuclear cells (PBMCs), taken at new diagnosis, from a patient treated with antithyroid drugs. The rearranged segments are TRBV13 and TRBJ1-1, with no D gene named confidently. The DNA sequence reads TGTGCCAGCAGCCTCCTCGGGGTAGGAGCTCTCTTT. Its translation is CASSLLGVGALF.